This T cell receptor beta chain was captured by sequencing in a study of response to subunit inactivated influenza vaccine. TCRdb used MiXCR to reprocess the RT-PCR reads, holding one entry per CDR3 protein. The sample records a few hundred thousand distinct CDR3 sequences, over 20% being singletons. This CDR3 has 13 amino acids. V lost 4 bases to trimming and J lost 3 bases, with 9 bases between them. Germline V gene lookup returns CDR1 SGHTA and CDR2 FQGTGA. This clonotype has more than one count but fewer than ten. Its target is unknown. Overall study results and limits: It was suggested by the authors that few new T cells are recruited by each seasonal influenza vaccination.

The receptor comes from a man between 45 and 75 years old who received an inactivated influenza vaccine. The genes are TRBV7-3 and TRBJ1-1; a weak D match, TRBD1 (5 bases). Specimen: PBMCs from blood, collected less than 22 months after vaccination. The CDR3 here is CASSSSGYTEAFF. The CDR3 nucleotides read TGTGCCAGCAGCTCATCAGGGTACACTGAAGCTTTCTTT.